This passage covers 25 T cell receptor beta chains from one sample sequenced in a study of CD8 T cells in Susac syndrome. RNA in amounts of roughly 0.5 to 1 ug was reverse transcribed with random hexamers. TCRdb fed the immunoSEQ multiplex PCR reads into MiXCR, producing one record per CDR3 protein. The repertoire includes fewer than 350,000 distinct CDR3 sequences, around nine tenths of them detected once, and 0.18% sits in the top ten. Sequences were obtained from CD8+ T cells from PBMCs. These receptors originate from a human donor with multiple sclerosis.

The chain is built from TRBV19 and TRBJ1-1, with TRBD1 as a possible D gene (5 bases). Deletions cut 8 bases from V and 1 base from J, with 11 bases between. Germline CDR1 reads LNHDA; CDR2 reads SQIVND (reference sequence). CDR3 size: 13 residues. Here the CDR3 DNA reads TGTGCCAGTGATATCGGGGGGAACACTGAAGCTTTCTTT. Translating gives CASDIGGNTEAFF.

The V call is TRBV14, the J call TRBJ2-5; 9 bases are shared with TRBD2. There are 16 residues in the CDR3. The V and J ends lost 4 bases and 0 bases, in that order; junction bases with no gene match: 6. Germline V gene data show CDR1 as SGHDN and CDR2 as FVKESK. The CDR3 region is CASSPRLAEHQETQYF. CDR3 DNA sequence: TGTGCCAGCAGCCCTCGACTAGCGGAACACCAAGAGACCCAGTACTTC.

In its sample, this clonotype was seen once. The gene calls are TRBV29-1 and TRBJ1-2, with 7 bases fitting TRBD1. Per the germline V gene, CDR1 is SQVTM and CDR2 is ANQGSEA. The CDR3 totals 12 residues. V shed 7 bases, J shed 6 bases, and the junction held 8 bases outside the gene matches. The DNA of the CDR3 is TGCAGCGCCCAGGGGGGGGCAAATGGCTACACCTTC. As protein: CSAQGGANGYTF.

The chain links TRBV28 to TRBJ2-5, with 15 bases aligning to TRBD2. The CDR3 runs to 16 residues. CDR1 and CDR2 from the germline V gene are MDHEN and SYDVKM. V was clipped by 4 bases and J by 10 bases; unmatched bases: 10. The DNA of the CDR3 is TGTGCCAGCAGTTCGGGCCTCGGACTAGCGGGAGGGGGCCAGTACTTC. This encodes CASSSGLGLAGGGQYF.

The chain couples TRBV2 to TRBJ1-4, with unresolved D. The germline gives CDR1 SNHLY, CDR2 FYNNEI. V gave up 7 bases and J gave up 6 bases, with 9 bases separating them. The CDR3 covers 12 residues. The CDR3 sequence: CASNNGDEKLFF. The DNA for the CDR3 is TGTGCCAGCAACAATGGTGATGAAAAACTGTTTTTT.

The chain recombines TRBV27 with TRBJ2-3; TRBD2 might be the D (6 bases). Trimming removed 2 bases at V and 11 bases at J, with 14 bases between. CDR1 MNHEY and CDR2 SMNVEV come from the germline V gene (reference sequence). This CDR3 has 13 amino acids. DNA of the CDR3: TGTGCCAGCAGTTTAGTTAGCGGAAGCTGGCAGTATTTT. Its protein is CASSLVSGSWQYF.

The chain joins TRBV6-2 or TRBV6-3 to TRBJ2-2; D is possibly TRBD1 or TRBD2 (5 bases each). V dropped 2 bases and J dropped 10 bases, with 11 bases sitting between them. Germline lookup yields CDR1 MNHEY and CDR2 SVGEGT. There are 13 residues in the CDR3. The CDR3 here is CASSYHAGAELFF. The CDR3 nucleotides read TGTGCCAGCAGTTACCATGCCGGGGCGGAGCTGTTTTTT.

The V and J genes are TRBV6-4 and TRBJ2-2; no reliable D call. V gave up 2 bases and J gave up 3 bases, with 7 bases separating them. Germline V CDR1 and CDR2: MRHNA, SNTAGT. The CDR3 spans 14 residues. CDR3 protein: CASSDALDTGELFF. The CDR3 bases are TGTGCCAGCAGTGACGCTCTGGACACCGGGGAGCTGTTTTTT.

The chain links TRBV5-6 to TRBJ2-3; 7 bases align to TRBD1. Germline CDR1 is SGHDT and CDR2 is YYEEEE. This CDR3 spans 16 amino acids. With 2 bases clipped from V and 1 base from J, the junction kept 7 bases outside the gene matches. In DNA, the CDR3 is TGTGCCAGCAGCTTCCAAGGGGGCTTTGGCACAGATACGCAGTATTTT. Translating it yields CASSFQGGFGTDTQYF.

J is TRBJ2-3 and V is TRBV28, with 9 bases fitting TRBD1. The CDR3 is made up of 14 amino acids. Germline V gene sequence: CDR1 MDHEN, CDR2 SYDVKM. Germline trimming cut 11 bases from V and 11 bases from J; bases unmatched to any gene: 17. CDR3 amino acids: CAESRTGEGAQQYF. The CDR3 DNA reads as TGTGCCGAGAGTCGGACAGGGGAGGGGGCCCAGCAGTATTTT.

This chain uses TRBV27 with TRBJ1-2, with TRBD1 identical over 9 bases. The trim removed 5 bases at V and 7 bases at J, leaving 5 bases unmatched. CDR3 length: 13 residues. Germline V gene lookup returns CDR1 MNHEY and CDR2 SMNVEV (reference sequence). The DNA of the CDR3 is TGTGCCAGCAGTCCCGGGACAGGGACTGGCTACACCTTC. Translating gives CASSPGTGTGYTF.

This clonotype was observed a single time. The genes are TRBV5-4 and TRBJ2-1; 8 bases are shared with TRBD1. Germline CDR1 reads SGHNT; CDR2 reads YYREEE (reference sequence). There are 18 residues in the CDR3. Germline trimming cut 0 bases from V and 4 bases from J; bases unmatched to any gene: 12. This CDR3 reads CASSLDGLDRDGYNEQFF. The CDR3 nucleotides read TGTGCCAGCAGCTTGGATGGGTTGGACAGGGACGGGTACAATGAGCAGTTCTTC.

This clonotype was detected once. The chain couples TRBV4-3 to TRBJ1-1; a weak D match, TRBD1 (6 bases). V lost 6 bases and J 1 base, leaving 12 bases between the germline ends. The CDR3 has 14 residues. Germline loops: CDR1 LGHNA, CDR2 YSLEER. The CDR3 sequence is CASRQTGKNTEAFF. The CDR3 nucleotides are TGCGCCAGCAGACAGACAGGCAAGAACACTGAAGCTTTCTTT.

The V and J genes are TRBV29-1 and TRBJ2-7; 14 bases align to TRBD2. The CDR3 is made up of 14 amino acids. Per the germline V gene, CDR1 is SQVTM and CDR2 is ANQGSEA. J gave up 6 bases and V 5 bases, and 6 bases lay outside the gene matches. CDR3 nucleotide sequence: TGCAGCGTTTTGGGACTAGCGGGAGTCGGCGAGCAGTACTTC. Its protein is CSVLGLAGVGEQYF.

This chain connects TRBV7-3 to TRBJ2-1; TRBD1 or TRBD2 may be the D gene (5 bases each). The CDR3 covers 16 residues. V lost 0 bases to trimming and J lost 7 bases, with 16 bases between them. The germline gives CDR1 SGHTA, CDR2 FQGTGA. In DNA, the CDR3 is TGTGCCAGCAGCTTAACAACGGCGGCGTGGGGGAATGAGCAGTTCTTC. It codes for CASSLTTAAWGNEQFF. The full variable domain, rest sourced from reference TRBV7-3 and TRBJ2-1, is GAGVSQTPSNKVTEKGKYVELRCDPISGHTALYWYRQSLGQGPEFLIYFQGTGAADDSGLPNDRFFAVRPEGSVSTLKIQRTERGDSAVYLCASSLTTAAWGNEQFFGPGTRLTVL.

The rearrangement joins TRBV5-1 to TRBJ1-1; perhaps TRBD1 as D (6 bases). The CDR3 contains 18 residues. Per germline, CDR1 SGHRS and CDR2 YFSETQ. V lost 3 bases to trimming and J lost 0 bases, with 21 bases between them. CDR3 residues: CASSYFPGTTPMNTEAFF. The CDR3 nucleotides are TGCGCCAGCAGCTACTTCCCCGGGACAACTCCCATGAACACTGAAGCTTTCTTT.

The V and J genes are TRBV29-1 and TRBJ2-6; D gene uncertain. The V gene lost 6 bases and the J gene lost 1 base, with 16 bases spanning the gap. This CDR3 spans 16 amino acids. The germline V gene encodes CDR1 SQVTM and CDR2 ANQGSEA. The CDR3 loop reads CSVPAVSISGANVLTF. For the CDR3, the DNA is TGCAGCGTCCCGGCAGTTTCTATTTCTGGGGCCAACGTCCTGACTTTC.

This clonotype appeared once. This chain uses TRBV12-3 or TRBV12-4 with TRBJ2-7; TRBD2 aligns across 8 bases. This CDR3 contains 14 residues. Unmatched junction bases numbered 4, after V lost 4 bases and J lost 2 bases. The CDR3 coding sequence is TGTGCCAGCAGTTCTAGCGGGTCCACCTACGAGCAGTACTTC. Encoded protein: CASSSSGSTYEQYF.

This clonotype is a singleton in its sample. This rearrangement joins TRBV29-1 to TRBJ2-7, with 9 bases matching TRBD2. CDR3 length: 14 amino acids. Trimming removed 6 bases from V and 7 bases from J; junction bases left unmatched: 13. The germline V gene has CDR1 SQVTM and CDR2 ANQGSEA. DNA of the CDR3: TGCAGCGTGGCTGGGACTAGCCTTGCTCGGGAGCAGTACTTC. This sequence encodes CSVAGTSLAREQYF.

The V gene is TRBV30, the J gene TRBJ2-2; D may correspond to TRBD1 or TRBD2 (5 bases each). Germline assignment: CDR1 GTSNPN and CDR2 SVGIG (reference sequence). The CDR3 consists of 12 residues. The V end was cut by 3 bases, the J end by 3 bases, with 5 bases between. The CDR3 DNA follows: TGTGCCTGGAGGGGGGACACCGGGGAGCTGTTTTTT. Residues: CAWRGDTGELFF.

Details on this clonotype: The junction and the germline gene differ at one end; a read error may be behind it. J is TRBJ2-1 and V is TRBV11-1, with a possible D match to TRBD2 (5 bases). Germline V gene data show CDR1 as SGHAT and CDR2 as FQDESV (reference sequence). CDR3 length equals 11 residues. The CDR3 spells CASSWAGEQCF. DNA for the CDR3: TGTGCCAGCAGCTGGGCTGGGGAGCAGTGCTTC.

This clonotype was seen once. The chain links TRBV30 to TRBJ1-5; 9 nucleotides match TRBD1. Germline V gene data show CDR1 as GTSNPN and CDR2 as SVGIG (reference sequence). CDR3 length: 14 residues. The V gene end was trimmed by 2 bases and the J gene end by 4 bases; junction bases not matched to a gene: 3. The CDR3 here is CAWSMGQGNQPQHF. The CDR3 DNA reads TGTGCCTGGAGTATGGGACAGGGAAATCAGCCCCAGCATTTT.

The count of this clonotype is one. The chain combines TRBV29-1 with TRBJ2-5; 10 bases align to TRBD2. The CDR3 is 14 amino acids. Germline loops: CDR1 SQVTM, CDR2 ANQGSEA. J lost 5 bases, V lost 5 bases, and 8 bases had no gene match. CDR3 nucleotide sequence: TGCAGCGTTTGGAAGCGGGGGGGCCACGAGACCCAGTACTTC. The encoded protein is CSVWKRGGHETQYF.

The chain is built from TRBV7-9 and TRBJ1-1, with D possibly matching TRBD1 (5 bases). Germline CDR1 SEHNR, CDR2 FQNEAQ (reference sequence). The CDR3 is made up of 15 amino acids. The V end lost 1 base, the J end lost 1 base, and 10 bases lay between the germline ends. CDR3 in amino acids: CASSLVSQGNTEAFF. The CDR3 DNA reads as TGTGCCAGCAGCTTAGTTTCGCAGGGGAACACTGAAGCTTTCTTT.

V gene TRBV27 combines with J gene TRBJ2-7; D gene unclear. Trimming cost V 5 bases and J 3 bases, with 20 bases left between them. CDR3 size: 16 residues. Per the germline V gene, CDR1 is MNHEY and CDR2 is SMNVEV (reference sequence). CDR3 loop: CASSPSDTWSGYEQYF. CDR3 nucleotides: TGTGCCAGCAGTCCCTCTGATACATGGTCAGGCTACGAGCAGTACTTC.